These T cell receptor beta chains were read from a single sample in a study of T cell responses to AZD1222 COVID-19 vaccine. Profiled with immunoSEQ multiplex PCR; TCRdb holds only in-frame clones, not every one. This sample has under 85,000 clones, with about 90% found just once. Material: peripheral blood, obtained on day 0 of AZD1222 vaccination. These receptor sequences come from an adult in good health. CDR3s include the opening cysteine and the closing phenylalanine or tryptophan. Each record gives: J gene, V gene, clone size, D gene, CDR3 length, CDR3 protein, CDR3 DNA. The D gene is left open where the match is weak. Clone size is not always given. Where it is, it says once, few, many or a class for expanded clones.

TRBJ1-2,TRBV19,NA,NA,14,CASSIDSVNYGYTF,TGTGCCAGTAGTATAGATTCAGTCAACTATGGCTACACCTTC
TRBJ2-7,TRBV6-5,NA,TRBD2,15,CASSSPSGSAFEQYF,TGTGCCAGCAGTTCCCCTAGCGGGTCAGCGTTCGAGCAGTACTTC
TRBJ2-3,TRBV9,NA,TRBD2,19,CASSVPLAGVEENTDTQYF,TGTGCCAGCAGCGTACCTCTAGCGGGAGTCGAAGAGAACACAGATACGCAGTATTTT
TRBJ1-1,TRBV18,NA,NA,15,CASSPGVGWNTEAFF,TGTGCCAGCTCACCTGGCGTGGGGTGGAACACTGAAGCTTTCTTT
TRBJ2-2,TRBV5-1,NA,TRBD1,16,CASSLASGGITGELFF,TGCGCCAGCAGCTTGGCGTCAGGGGGAATTACCGGGGAGCTGTTTTTT
TRBJ1-6,TRBV11-2,NA,TRBD1,13,CASSPDRGSPLHF,TGTGCCAGCAGCCCCGACAGGGGTTCACCCCTCCACTTT
TRBJ2-7,TRBV25-1,NA,NA,12,CASSGQVYEQYF,TGTGCCAGCAGTGGACAGGTCTACGAGCAGTACTTC
TRBJ2-3,TRBV4-3,NA,TRBD2,16,CASSQELAGGTDTQYF,TGCGCCAGCAGCCAAGAACTAGCGGGAGGTACAGATACGCAGTATTTT
TRBJ1-2,TRBV5-5,NA,NA,14,CASSRRKGENGYTF,TGTGCCAGCAGCCGACGGAAGGGAGAAAATGGCTACACCTTC
TRBJ1-2,TRBV6-1,NA,NA,16,CASSESGAQGAYGYTF,TGTGCCAGCAGTGAAAGTGGGGCGCAGGGAGCCTATGGCTACACCTTC
TRBJ2-7,TRBV11-2,NA,NA,13,CASSSLHSYEQYF,TGTGCCAGCAGCTCCTTACACTCCTACGAGCAGTACTTC
TRBJ1-1,TRBV12-3/TRBV12-4,once,TRBD1,13,CASSPGQHTEAFF,TGTGCCAGCAGCCCGGGACAGCACACTGAAGCTTTCTTT
TRBJ2-7,TRBV10-1,NA,NA,14,CASSEGGTAYEQYF,TGCGCCAGCAGTGAGGGCGGGACAGCCTACGAGCAGTACTTC
TRBJ1-2,TRBV19,NA,TRBD1,14,CASSRDSPNHGYTF,TGTGCCAGTAGTAGGGACAGCCCAAACCATGGCTACACCTTC
TRBJ2-5,TRBV12-3/TRBV12-4,NA,NA,12,CASSREQETQYF,TGTGCCAGCAGTCGAGAACAAGAGACCCAGTACTTC
TRBJ1-1,TRBV5-1,NA,NA,15,CASTRDKSLNTEAFF,TGCGCCAGCACCCGGGACAAAAGTTTGAACACTGAAGCTTTCTTT
TRBJ2-5,TRBV5-1,NA,NA,15,CASSFLMGIQETQYF,TGCGCCAGCAGCTTTCTCATGGGTATACAAGAGACCCAGTACTTC
TRBJ1-3,TRBV6-5,NA,NA,16,CASSSASVILGNTIYF,TGTGCCAGCAGTTCCGCCTCAGTTATACTCGGAAACACCATATATTTT
TRBJ2-7,TRBV6-5,NA,TRBD2,11,CASTGLGSASF,TGTGCCAGCACCGGACTAGGCTCAGCCTCCTTC
TRBJ1-2,TRBV5-4,NA,NA,14,CASSLGRGDYGYTF,TGTGCCAGCAGCTTGGGTAGGGGAGACTATGGCTACACCTTC
TRBJ1-1,TRBV27,NA,NA,14,CASSSTGRNTEAFF,TGTGCCAGCAGTTCTACCGGGAGGAACACTGAAGCTTTCTTT
TRBJ1-1,TRBV5-1,NA,NA,12,CASSPVPGEAFF,TGCGCCAGCAGCCCAGTACCGGGGGAAGCTTTCTTT
TRBJ1-5,TRBV19,once,TRBD1,14,CASSPTGGNQPQHF,TGTGCCAGCAGCCCTACAGGGGGTAATCAGCCCCAGCATTTT
TRBJ1-1,TRBV28,NA,NA,14,CASSTTGSIVYAFF,TGTGCCAGCTCTACTACAGGGAGTATCGTGTATGCTTTCTTT
TRBJ2-1,TRBV7-9,NA,NA,17,CASSLGVALVMSNEQFF,TGTGCCAGCAGCTTAGGTGTGGCCCTCGTTATGAGCAATGAGCAGTTCTTC
TRBJ2-3,TRBV3-1/TRBV3-2,NA,NA,16,CASSPSRQGWDYTQYF,TGTGCCAGCAGCCCAAGTAGGCAGGGATGGGATTATACGCAGTATTTT
TRBJ2-1,TRBV11-3,NA,TRBD2,15,CASSLLGGSYNEQFF,TGTGCCAGCAGCTTACTCGGGGGGTCCTACAATGAGCAGTTCTTC
TRBJ1-4,TRBV11-3,NA,NA,13,CASSFGVNEKLFF,TGTGCCAGCAGCTTTGGAGTAAATGAAAAACTGTTTTTT
TRBJ2-5,TRBV24-1,NA,NA,17,CATSDADRPGGGETQYF,TGTGCCACCAGTGATGCCGACAGACCGGGTGGGGGAGAGACCCAGTACTTC
TRBJ1-5,TRBV2,NA,NA,14,CASSSTGIGQPQHF,TGTGCCAGCAGTAGCACAGGAATCGGGCAGCCCCAGCATTTT
TRBJ2-3,TRBV5-1,NA,TRBD2,17,CASSSKREGLSTDTQYF,TGCGCCAGCAGCTCTAAGCGGGAGGGCCTCAGCACAGATACGCAGTATTTT
TRBJ1-1,TRBV25-1,NA,NA,11,CASSENTEAFF,TGTGCCAGCAGTGAAAACACTGAAGCTTTCTTT
TRBJ1-1,TRBV7-8,NA,NA,13,CASSLDGISEAFF,TGTGCCAGCAGCCTTGACGGGATCAGTGAAGCTTTCTTT
TRBJ2-5,TRBV28,NA,NA,13,CASSLGTQETQYF,TGTGCCAGCTCCCTTGGGACACAAGAGACCCAGTACTTC
TRBJ2-3,TRBV7-2,NA,NA,13,CASSLGGEDTQYF,TGTGCCAGCAGCTTAGGCGGGGAAGATACGCAGTATTTT